Included here is one TCR beta chain sequence, with context. Its antigen is unknown. No much larger clone is present one base from it, and per-base qualities are unavailable. Libraries were constructed by the immunoSEQ multiplex PCR assay. The source is immuneACCESS, and TCRdb retained only in-frame sequences with V and J called. Part of the clones is not carried over; for the studies checked, unresolved V genes explain less than half of this, and the remainder is unexplained. The sample includes roughly 84,000 clones, with roughly 91% observed a single time. The ten biggest clones cover around 17% of the sample. CDR1 and CDR2 are read off the germline V gene as KGHSH and LQKENI. Trimming takes 3 bases off V and 4 bases off J; junction bases not matched to a gene: 14. The cysteine opens and the phenylalanine closes a CDR3 of 18 amino acids. Of the read, only the CDR3 DNA is kept; its 54 bases are in frame from base 1.

The data were taken from a study of control samples from healthy donors and cancer patients (dated by TCRdb to between 2020 and 2021). The chain joins TRBV18 to TRBJ1-1; 10 bases in the middle match TRBD1. The sequence derives from a man aged 50-59 years in good health. The sequenced sample was blood. The CDR3 in this case is CASSPRDRGLVISTEAFF. The nucleotide sequence is TGTGCCAGCTCACCTCGGGACAGGGGTTTAGTAATTAGCACTGAAGCTTTCTTT.